The rows below give T cell receptor beta chains drawn from one sample of a study of radiotherapy plus CTLA-4 blockade in lung cancer. Sequencing was performed with immunoSEQ multiplex PCR; in TCRdb, only in-frame clones are kept and a portion is missing. The data show roughly 120,000 clones, more than 75% seen once. The material sequenced was peripheral blood, taken from a patient treated with radiotherapy plus ipilimumab. The receptors shown here come from a human donor with non-small cell lung cancer that progressed on radiotherapy plus ipilimumab. Some clones in this sample may be carry-over from other donors' samples. CDR3s include the opening cysteine and the closing phenylalanine or tryptophan. The order of the fields is clone size, D gene, J gene, V gene, CDR3 DNA, CDR3 protein. A D gene is named only where the DNA matches it firmly. Clone sizes are given selectively: once, few, many, or a class where the clone is expanded.

clone size: -; D gene: -; J gene: TRBJ2-7; V gene: TRBV11-2; CDR3 DNA: TGTGCCAGCAGCTTAGCAAGGACCTACGAGCAGTACTTC; CDR3 protein: CASSLARTYEQYF
clone size: -; D gene: -; J gene: TRBJ2-5; V gene: TRBV6-5; CDR3 DNA: TGTGCCAGCAGTCAAACTCACGGGGGCGTGGAGACCCAGTACTTC; CDR3 protein: CASSQTHGGVETQYF
clone size: -; D gene: TRBD1; J gene: TRBJ1-6; V gene: TRBV18; CDR3 DNA: TGTGCCAGCTCACCACAGGGACAGCGAAATTCACCCCTCCACTTT; CDR3 protein: CASSPQGQRNSPLHF
clone size: -; D gene: -; J gene: TRBJ2-1; V gene: TRBV7-2; CDR3 DNA: TGTGCCAGCACCGACGGCCCCAACCGGTATGAGCAGTTCTTC; CDR3 protein: CASTDGPNRYEQFF
clone size: -; D gene: -; J gene: TRBJ2-3; V gene: TRBV6-1; CDR3 DNA: TGTGCCAGCAGTGAAGTTGTAGGGGCCGGGGATACGCAGTATTTT; CDR3 protein: CASSEVVGAGDTQYF
clone size: -; D gene: -; J gene: TRBJ2-5; V gene: TRBV15; CDR3 DNA: TGTGCCACCAGCAGAGGCCGGGCCAGCCAAGAGACCCAGTACTTC; CDR3 protein: CATSRGRASQETQYF
clone size: -; D gene: -; J gene: TRBJ2-7; V gene: TRBV7-6; CDR3 DNA: TGTGCCAGCAGCTTAGCTATTCCGTCCGCCGAAAGCTCCTACGAGCAGTACTTC; CDR3 protein: CASSLAIPSAESSYEQYF
clone size: -; D gene: -; J gene: TRBJ2-1; V gene: TRBV10-3; CDR3 DNA: TGTGCCATCAGTGAAACAGGCCGAAGCTCCTACAATGAGCAGTTCTTC; CDR3 protein: CAISETGRSSYNEQFF
clone size: -; D gene: TRBD1; J gene: TRBJ2-7; V gene: TRBV11-2; CDR3 DNA: TGTGCCAGCAGCTTAGCTGCAGGGGGGTACTTC; CDR3 protein: CASSLAAGGYF
clone size: -; D gene: -; J gene: TRBJ1-2; V gene: TRBV7-2; CDR3 DNA: TGTGCCAGCAGCCAAGGACCCCTCTATGGCTACACCTTC; CDR3 protein: CASSQGPLYGYTF
clone size: -; D gene: TRBD1; J gene: TRBJ1-1; V gene: TRBV25-1; CDR3 DNA: TGTGCCAGCAAGCCAGGGGGTGGCACTGAAGCTTTCTTT; CDR3 protein: CASKPGGGTEAFF
clone size: once; D gene: -; J gene: TRBJ1-1; V gene: TRBV19; CDR3 DNA: TGTGCCAGTAGTATTCGGGTAGGGGTGGGCGTGAACACTGAAGCTTTCTTT; CDR3 protein: CASSIRVGVGVNTEAFF
clone size: -; D gene: -; J gene: TRBJ1-1; V gene: TRBV4-3; CDR3 DNA: TGCGCCAGCAGCCCGGGCCCCCCCGGGGGTGGGAACACTGAAGCTTTCTTT; CDR3 protein: CASSPGPPGGGNTEAFF
clone size: once; D gene: TRBD1; J gene: TRBJ1-1; V gene: TRBV5-4; CDR3 DNA: TGTGCCAGCAGCTTGCCTCGGGGGACAGGAGAGAACACTGAAGCTTTCTTT; CDR3 protein: CASSLPRGTGENTEAFF
clone size: -; D gene: TRBD1; J gene: TRBJ1-6; V gene: TRBV6-5; CDR3 DNA: TGTGCCAGCAGTTTCTTGACAGGGCTTTATAATTCACCCCTCCACTTT; CDR3 protein: CASSFLTGLYNSPLHF
clone size: -; D gene: -; J gene: TRBJ1-1; V gene: TRBV5-1; CDR3 DNA: TGCGCCAGCAGCTTGGCCCCGGTCACTGAAGCTTTCTTT; CDR3 protein: CASSLAPVTEAFF
clone size: -; D gene: TRBD2; J gene: TRBJ2-7; V gene: TRBV5-4; CDR3 DNA: TGTGCCAGCAGCTTTAGCGGGGGGCCCACGAAGCAGTACTTC; CDR3 protein: CASSFSGGPTKQYF
clone size: -; D gene: -; J gene: TRBJ1-5; V gene: TRBV6-1; CDR3 DNA: TGTGCCAGCACCCAGGGAAGCAATCAGCCCCAGCATTTT; CDR3 protein: CASTQGSNQPQHF
clone size: -; D gene: TRBD1; J gene: TRBJ2-7; V gene: TRBV15; CDR3 DNA: TGTGCCACCAGCAGGCCCCCGGACAGGGCCTACGAGCAGTACTTC; CDR3 protein: CATSRPPDRAYEQYF
clone size: -; D gene: -; J gene: TRBJ2-3; V gene: TRBV7-2; CDR3 DNA: TGTGCCAGCACCCTGACCCGGGATACGCAGTATTTT; CDR3 protein: CASTLTRDTQYF
clone size: -; D gene: TRBD2; J gene: TRBJ2-7; V gene: TRBV4-1; CDR3 DNA: TGCGCCAGCAGCCCAGGGACTAGCGGGGCGTACGAGCAGTACTTC; CDR3 protein: CASSPGTSGAYEQYF
clone size: -; D gene: -; J gene: TRBJ2-5; V gene: TRBV28; CDR3 DNA: TGTGCCAGCAGTTTACTAGGTATAATTCAAGAGACCCAGTACTTC; CDR3 protein: CASSLLGIIQETQYF
clone size: -; D gene: TRBD1; J gene: TRBJ2-7; V gene: TRBV7-9; CDR3 DNA: TGTGCCAGCAGAGGGACAGGGGGCGCTTACGAGCAGTACTTC; CDR3 protein: CASRGTGGAYEQYF
clone size: -; D gene: -; J gene: TRBJ1-2; V gene: TRBV5-8; CDR3 DNA: TGTGCCAGCAGCTTGGCCGTAGGATATGGCTACACCTTC; CDR3 protein: CASSLAVGYGYTF
clone size: few; D gene: TRBD2; J gene: TRBJ2-7; V gene: TRBV4-2; CDR3 DNA: TGTGCCAGCAGCTCGGAGCGGGGGGGCTACGAGCAGTACTTC; CDR3 protein: CASSSERGGYEQYF
clone size: -; D gene: -; J gene: TRBJ2-5; V gene: TRBV7-2; CDR3 DNA: TGTGCCAGCAGCGGAGCGGTGCCTCGGGAGACCCAGTACTTC; CDR3 protein: CASSGAVPRETQYF
clone size: -; D gene: -; J gene: TRBJ2-3; V gene: TRBV9; CDR3 DNA: TGTGCCAGCAGCGTCGGCCCAAACACAGATACGCAGTATTTT; CDR3 protein: CASSVGPNTDTQYF
clone size: -; D gene: -; J gene: TRBJ1-2; V gene: TRBV7-2; CDR3 DNA: TGTGCCAGCAGCCCCTGGGGCGGGAACTATGGCTACACCTTC; CDR3 protein: CASSPWGGNYGYTF
clone size: -; D gene: -; J gene: TRBJ1-1; V gene: TRBV5-6; CDR3 DNA: TGTGCCAGCAGCTTGTGGGGGAACACTGAAGCTTTCTTT; CDR3 protein: CASSLWGNTEAFF
clone size: -; D gene: -; J gene: TRBJ2-3; V gene: TRBV5-1; CDR3 DNA: TGCGCCAGCAGCTTGGCCCCGCCTAGCACAGATACGCAGTATTTT; CDR3 protein: CASSLAPPSTDTQYF
clone size: -; D gene: TRBD2; J gene: TRBJ2-3; V gene: TRBV9; CDR3 DNA: TGTGCCAGCAGTATAGCGGGGGGGAACACAGATACGCAGTATTTT; CDR3 protein: CASSIAGGNTDTQYF
clone size: -; D gene: TRBD1; J gene: TRBJ1-2; V gene: TRBV19; CDR3 DNA: TGTGCCAGTAGTATTTTCCCCTTCGGGACAGATCTGTACACCTTC; CDR3 protein: CASSIFPFGTDLYTF
clone size: -; D gene: -; J gene: TRBJ2-3; V gene: TRBV6-5; CDR3 DNA: TGTGCCAGCGGTCAACTTACAGATACGCAGTATTTT; CDR3 protein: CASGQLTDTQYF
clone size: -; D gene: TRBD1; J gene: TRBJ1-5; V gene: TRBV4-3; CDR3 DNA: TGCGCCAGCAGCCAAGACGGACAGGTCAATCAGCCCCAGCATTTT; CDR3 protein: CASSQDGQVNQPQHF
clone size: -; D gene: -; J gene: TRBJ1-1; V gene: TRBV9; CDR3 DNA: TGTGCCAGCAGCGTAGCAGGAGGGGGCACTGAAGCTTTCTTT; CDR3 protein: CASSVAGGGTEAFF